This T cell receptor beta chain was captured in a study of response to subunit inactivated influenza vaccine. Study-wide results and caveats: Authors suggested few new T cells are recruited by each seasonal influenza vaccination.

V shed 2 bases, J shed 0 bases, and the junction held 2 bases outside the gene matches. Per the germline V gene, CDR1 is MNHEY and CDR2 is SVGEGT. The CDR3 sequence is 15 residues long. In regard to this clonotype: Its antigen is not known.

Each CDR3 protein gets one entry after TCRdb re-called the RT-PCR reads with MiXCR. This table has roughly 710,000 distinct CDR3 sequences, around 15% appearing once. The sequences come from PBMCs from blood, collected 14 to 15 days before vaccination. The clonotype originates from a man aged 50 to 59 who received an inactivated influenza vaccine. This chain joins TRBV6-2 or TRBV6-3 and TRBJ2-3; 7 nucleotides align to TRBD1. The CDR3 loop reads CASSYGTESTDTQYF. In DNA, the CDR3 is TGTGCCAGCAGTTACGGGACAGAGAGCACAGATACGCAGTATTTT.